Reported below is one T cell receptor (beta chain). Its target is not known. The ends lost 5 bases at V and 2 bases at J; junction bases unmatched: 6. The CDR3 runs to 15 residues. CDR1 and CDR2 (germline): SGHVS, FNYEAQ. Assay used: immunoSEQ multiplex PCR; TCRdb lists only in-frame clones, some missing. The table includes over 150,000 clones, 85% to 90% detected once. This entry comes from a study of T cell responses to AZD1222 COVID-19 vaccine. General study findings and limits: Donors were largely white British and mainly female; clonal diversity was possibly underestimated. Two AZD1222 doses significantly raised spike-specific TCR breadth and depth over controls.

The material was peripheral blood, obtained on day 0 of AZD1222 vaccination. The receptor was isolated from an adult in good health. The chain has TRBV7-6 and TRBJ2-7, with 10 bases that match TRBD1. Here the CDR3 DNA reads TGTGCCAGCAGCACCGGGACAGGGGAGACCTACGAGCAGTACTTC. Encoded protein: CASSTGTGETYEQYF.